The 2 T cell receptor beta chains given below trace back to one sample, sequenced in a study of blood T cell repertoires in COVID-19. The repertoire was sequenced with immunoSEQ multiplex PCR; TCRdb's copy has only in-frame clones and lacks some. The sample has 89,000 or so clones, around 85% seen once. Sequencing was done on a sample of peripheral blood. These TCRs come from an elderly man with acute or convalescent COVID-19.

For this clone: The identical CDR3 is also encoded by other nucleotide sequences in the sample. This chain links TRBV15 with TRBJ1-5; D ambiguous. Germline CDR1 LNHNV, CDR2 YYDKDF (reference sequence). The CDR3 runs 18 residues. The V and J ends lost 0 bases and 2 bases respectively, with 17 bases between them. The chain's CDR3 is CATSRDSNTGSGNQPQHF. In DNA form, the CDR3 reads TGTGCCACCAGCAGAGACTCTAACACGGGGAGTGGCAATCAGCCCCAGCATTTT.

The chain joins TRBV30 to TRBJ1-5; the match to TRBD1 covers 7 bases. The CDR3 consists of 14 residues. Germline CDR1 is GTSNPN and CDR2 is SVGIG (reference sequence). V dropped 0 bases and J dropped 7; count of bases not matched to a gene: 6. CDR3 sequence reads: CAWSVPTGVQPQHF. CDR3 DNA: TGTGCCTGGAGTGTACCCACAGGGGTGCAGCCCCAGCATTTT.